The entry below gives a single T cell receptor beta chain sequence along with its context. In the original processing: Reference gene primers were amplified, and this amplification served to estimate nucleated cell counts. Measured with immunoSEQ multiplex PCR; TCRdb has only the in-frame clones, and not every one. The D gene and trimming were derived from the DNA, and the V and J assignments and clone size from that table. The data hold about 280,000 clones, with around 92% observed a single time. This entry comes from a study of blood T cell repertoires in COVID-19. On the study more broadly: Samples of COVID-19 (acute and convalescent) were obtained from the United States, Italy and Spain.

V was clipped by 0 bases and J by 5 bases; unmatched bases: 5. The V gene's germline CDR1 is SGHTA and CDR2 FQGTGA. This CDR3 has 16 residues. This chain connects TRBV7-3 to TRBJ2-5; 11 nucleotides line up with TRBD1. This clonotype was obtained from a woman aged 60-75 years who had recovered from COVID-19. The sample consisted of PBMCs or T cells enriched from blood (not recorded which). CDR3 residues: CASSLTGQGAMETQYF. DNA for the CDR3: TGTGCCAGCAGCTTAACAGGACAGGGGGCAATGGAGACCCAGTACTTC.